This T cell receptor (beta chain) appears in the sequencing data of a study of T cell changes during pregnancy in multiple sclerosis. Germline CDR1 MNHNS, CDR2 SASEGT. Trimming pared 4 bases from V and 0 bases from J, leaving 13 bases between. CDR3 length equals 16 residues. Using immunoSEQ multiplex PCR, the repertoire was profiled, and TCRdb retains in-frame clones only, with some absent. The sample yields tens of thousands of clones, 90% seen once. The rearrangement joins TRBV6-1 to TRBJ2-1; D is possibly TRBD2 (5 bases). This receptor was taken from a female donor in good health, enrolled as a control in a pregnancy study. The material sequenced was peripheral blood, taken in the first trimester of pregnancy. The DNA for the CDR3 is TGTGCCAGCAGTGTTCAAGCGGTCCCCTCCTACAATGAGCAGTTCTTC. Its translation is CASSVQAVPSYNEQFF.